Below, 10 T cell receptor beta chains from the same sample are listed, as sequenced in a study of shared clonotypes between healthy human individuals. TCRdb's table, derived via immunoSEQ multiplex PCR, lists solely in-frame clones and lacks some. The table lists approximately 2,000,000 clones, 80% to 95% of them singletons. The sample consisted of naive CD4+ T cells from PBMCs. Specified subset: CD45RA+ positively selected. These receptors originate from a man in his late teens or twenties in good health. Some clones in this sample may be carry-over from other donors' samples.

This clone appeared once. The rearrangement links TRBV13 to TRBJ1-1; 10 nucleotides match TRBD1. With 5 bases clipped from V and 10 bases from J, the junction kept 4 bases outside the gene matches. CDR1 is PRHDT, CDR2 FYEKMQ, per germline (reference sequence). CDR3 length: 12 amino acids. Written as DNA, the CDR3 is TGTGCCAGCAGCGTGGACAGGGGGGTAGCTTTCTTT. Translation gives CASSVDRGVAFF.

This chain joins TRBV7-3 and TRBJ2-6; D gene unclear. Germline lookup yields CDR1 SGHTA and CDR2 FQGTGA. Trimming shortened V by 2 bases and J by 2 bases, and 7 bases separated the two germline ends. The CDR3 extends over 15 amino acids. The CDR3 coding sequence is TGTGCCAGCAGCTTAGTGGCAACTGGGGCCAACGTCCTGACTTTC. This codes for CASSLVATGANVLTF. Based on the CDR3 plus reference TRBV7-3 and TRBJ2-6, the full variable domain is GAGVSQTPSNKVTEKGKYVELRCDPISGHTALYWYRQSLGQGPEFLIYFQGTGAADDSGLPNDRFFAVRPEGSVSTLKIQRTERGDSAVYLCASSLVATGANVLTFGAGSRLTVL.

The chain is built from TRBV5-6 and TRBJ1-2, with a possible D match to TRBD1 (6 bases). The CDR3 length is 14 residues. Deletions cut 1 base from V and 4 bases from J, with 11 bases between. Germline assignment: CDR1 SGHDT and CDR2 YYEEEE. In nucleotides, the CDR3 is TGTGCCAGCAGCTTGAAGCCAGGGGCCTATGGCTACACCTTC. Its translation: CASSLKPGAYGYTF.

J is TRBJ2-1 and V is TRBV6-5, with D maybe TRBD1 (6 bases). V lost 6 bases and J 6 bases, leaving 18 bases between the germline ends. Germline values: CDR1 MNHEY, CDR2 SVGAGI. The CDR3 has 15 amino acids. In DNA form, the CDR3 reads TGTGCCAGCAGCCACCCAAACAGGGACGGCAATGAGCAGTTCTTC. Translation gives CASSHPNRDGNEQFF.

The chain combines TRBV4-1 with TRBJ2-1; 7 bases map to TRBD2. J gave up 6 bases and V 0 bases, and 11 bases lay outside the gene matches. The germline V gene encodes CDR1 MGHRA and CDR2 YSYEKL. This CDR3 contains 17 residues. In DNA, the CDR3 is TGCGCCAGCAGCCAAGAGTCGTTCGGGGGGTGGGTCAATGAGCAGTTCTTC. Protein: CASSQESFGGWVNEQFF.

This sequence joins TRBV7-2 and TRBJ2-2; D is unresolved. Germline CDR1 and CDR2: SGHTA and FQGNSA. The V end lost 5 bases, the J end lost 9 bases, and 13 bases lay between the germline ends. The CDR3 has 13 amino acids. CDR3 nucleotide sequence: TGTGCCAGCAGCGCCTCCGGACGGAGGGAGCTGTTTTTT. Amino acid sequence: CASSASGRRELFF.

With regard to this clone: This sample also contains other DNA sequences that code for the same CDR3. The chain links TRBV5-1 to TRBJ2-5; possible D gene TRBD1, 6 bases. Trimming removed 3 bases at V and 0 bases at J, with 9 bases between. This CDR3 has 14 amino acids. Germline V gene sequence: CDR1 SGHRS, CDR2 YFSETQ. The CDR3 nucleotides read TGCGCCAGCAGCTCCACAGGGAACCAAGAGACCCAGTACTTC. This sequence encodes CASSSTGNQETQYF.

The chain is built from TRBV6-1 and TRBJ2-5; perhaps TRBD1 as D (5 bases). The CDR3 has 14 amino acids. The germline V gene has CDR1 MNHNS and CDR2 SASEGT. Deletions cut 8 bases from V and 5 bases from J, with 18 bases between. The CDR3 sequence: CASLRRGNWETQYF. The DNA for the CDR3 is TGTGCCAGCCTCAGAAGGGGTAACTGGGAGACCCAGTACTTC.

The CDR3 sequence: CASTPLVSSGSTDTQYF. The CDR3, as DNA: TGTGCCAGTACCCCATTGGTTTCTAGCGGGAGCACAGATACGCAGTATTTT. This chain links TRBV19 with TRBJ2-3, with 8 bases matching TRBD2. CDR3 length: 17 residues. Trimming removed 7 bases from V and 0 bases from J; junction bases left unmatched: 12. Germline CDR1 is LNHDA and CDR2 is SQIVND (reference sequence).

This chain connects TRBV4-1 to TRBJ2-1, with D unclear. From germline, CDR1 is MGHRA and CDR2 YSYEKL. The length of the CDR3 is 14 residues. Trimming took off 2 bases at V and 8 bases at J, with 13 bases between the two ends. The CDR3 DNA reads TGCGCCAGCAGCCAACCTGGAAAGTCCTATGAGCAGTTCTTC. Protein: CASSQPGKSYEQFF.